This TCR beta chain was identified during a study of blood T cells in healthy people across ages. Germline CDR1 reads LNHDA; CDR2 reads SQIVND (reference sequence). Trimming took 4 bases from V and 5 from J; bases not matched to a gene: 6. The CDR3 is 15 amino acids. A J-beta primer mix and a sample-barcoded 5' primer were used in a second PCR of about 7 to 12 cycles. TCRdb itself ran the 5' RACE reads through MiXCR, one entry per CDR3 protein. Of more than 800,000 distinct CDR3 sequences listed, about 30% are singletons. The clonotype comes from an elderly woman in good health. The sample consisted of blood. The J gene is TRBJ2-1, the V gene TRBV19; the match to TRBD1 covers 9 bases. The CDR3 DNA reads TGTGCCAGTAGTAACCGGGACAGGGAAAACAATGAGCAGTTCTTC. Its translation is CASSNRDRENNEQFF.